These T cell receptor beta chains were read from a single sample in a study of T cells in localized non-small cell lung cancer. The table came from immunoSEQ multiplex PCR; TCRdb's copy has only in-frame clones and leaves some out. This sample carries around 91,000 clones, around 90% of them seen once, and the ten largest clones take roughly 15%. Specimen: peripheral blood, collected before any cancer treatment. Receptors originate from a man between 35 and 75 years old with stage I squamous cell lung carcinoma. Both conserved end residues are part of each CDR3. A D gene is named only where the DNA matches it firmly. The size of a clone is reported for some rows only, either as once, few or many, or as a class for expanded clones.

TRBJ1-1 TRBV5-1 NA NA TGCGCCAGCAGCTTGGTTGCAGGGAACACTGAAGCTTTCTTT CASSLVAGNTEAFF
TRBJ2-7 TRBV19 NA TRBD2 TGTGCCAGTAGTTCTACGGGAGGCAGGAGCGACGAGCAGTACTTC CASSSTGGRSDEQYF
TRBJ1-2 TRBV20-1 NA TRBD1 TGCAGTGTTAAGGGGGCGAGGGGCTACACCTTC CSVKGARGYTF
TRBJ1-3 TRBV30 few NA TGTGCCTGGAGTGGGGCAGGGAACTCTGGAAACACCATATATTTT CAWSGAGNSGNTIYF
TRBJ2-2 TRBV5-8 NA TRBD2 TGTGCCAGCATCGGACTAGCGGGGACTAAGGGCGGGGAGCTGTTTTTT CASIGLAGTKGGELFF
TRBJ2-1 TRBV4-3 NA TRBD2 TGCGCCAGCAGGGTTAGCGGGGGGAACAATGAGCAGTTCTTC CASRVSGGNNEQFF
TRBJ1-3 TRBV2 few NA TGTGCCAGCGGAATTTCGGGAAACACCATATATTTT CASGISGNTIYF
TRBJ2-3 TRBV7-9 NA TRBD2 TGTGCCAGCAGCTTCTTAGCGGGGGTGGCAGATACGCAGTATTTT CASSFLAGVADTQYF
TRBJ2-1 TRBV19 NA NA TGTGCCAGTAGTATGGCAGGGTCAAGCCCCTACAATGAGCAGTTCTTC CASSMAGSSPYNEQFF
TRBJ2-2 TRBV19 NA TRBD1 TGTGCCAGTAGTCCGGACAGGGTGGGTCCCGGGGAGCTGTTTTTT CASSPDRVGPGELFF
TRBJ1-5 TRBV7-8 NA TRBD1 TGTGCCAGCAGCTTACTCCCGGGACAGGGCGGTCAGCCCCAGCATTTT CASSLLPGQGGQPQHF
TRBJ1-2 TRBV28 once NA TGTGCCAGCAGTTTATCCGCCAGGGGCTACACCTTC CASSLSARGYTF
TRBJ1-6 TRBV19 NA TRBD1 TGTGCCAGCCGCATAACAGGGGTTAATTCACCCCTCCACTTT CASRITGVNSPLHF
TRBJ1-5 TRBV19 NA NA TGTGCCAGTAGTATATACGGCAATAGCAATCAGCCCCAGCATTTT CASSIYGNSNQPQHF
TRBJ2-1 TRBV2 NA NA TGTGCCAGCCTAGACAGGAACACCTACAATGAGCAGTTCTTC CASLDRNTYNEQFF
TRBJ1-1 TRBV7-9 NA TRBD1 TGTGCCAGCAGCTTAGGTAGGGGGCGGACTGAAGCTTTCTTT CASSLGRGRTEAFF
TRBJ1-1 TRBV6-5 NA NA TGTGCCAGCAGTTACAATTCAGAGGCAGAAGCTTTCTTT CASSYNSEAEAFF
TRBJ1-1 TRBV18 NA NA TGTGCCAGCTCACCACCGCGGGGGGATAAAGCTTTCTTT CASSPPRGDKAFF